Sequencing of this T cell receptor beta chain was carried out in a study of blood T cell repertoires in COVID-19 (dated by TCRdb to the early 2020s). The study in broad terms: Samples from collaborators originated in the United States, Italy and Spain and spanned both the acute and convalescent phases of COVID-19. Nearly every sample came with metadata listing a de-identified subject ID, COVID-19 status, age in years and sex. Where available, HLA class I and class II types were obtained from metadata supplied by the sample provider rather than from assay-based typing. The samples were drawn from two sources: the first 160 participants of the ongoing ImmuneRACE study, and 950 to 1,500 subjects contributed by 6 global collaborators. Deeply sampled blood TCRbeta repertoires from subjects exposed to, actively infected with, or recovered from COVID-19 were included in the dataset. The prospective study material was composed of cDNA or gDNA derived from T cells, B-cell-depleted T cells, or PBMCs. The repertoires were released in a freely available public database meant as a resource for research on the immune response to SARS-CoV-2.

The V end gives up 7 bases and the J end 2 bases, leaving 8 bases in the junction not matched to a gene. Measured from the cysteine to the phenylalanine, the CDR3 is 16 residues long. The kept DNA is CDR3 alone, 48 bases in frame from the first base. CDR1 is given as MNHNY and CDR2 as SVGAGI, both from the germline V gene (reference sequence). As to this clone: Its antigen remains undetermined. No base quality information exists; no much larger clone differs at one position.

Whole blood was collected in K2EDTA tubes by collaborating institutions according to the institutions' own protocols. For TCRbeta analysis, collaborators shipped samples as frozen whole blood, isolated PBMCs, or DNA extracted from either of those sample types. Overall study outcomes, separate from this receptor: How much clinical and demographic metadata was included differed by source and by participant, and the metadata was provided uncurated.

TCRbeta CDR3 regions were amplified from genomic DNA by means of the immunoSEQ Assay, a bias-controlled multiplex PCR. Per the authors' processing: Within the assay, amplification of reference gene primers was used to estimate how many nucleated cells each sample contained. Sequence reads were collapsed and filtered to measure the absolute abundance of every unique TCRbeta CDR3 rearrangement. Productive Simpson clonality was computed per sample as the square root of Simpson's diversity index over productive rearrangements. The source is immuneACCESS, and TCRdb retained only in-frame sequences with V and J called. Part of the clones is not carried over; for the studies checked, unresolved V genes explain less than half of this, and the remainder is unexplained. V, J and clone size are taken as reported in that table, and D and trimming were inferred from the DNA itself. In this sample the table shows about 59,000 clones, roughly 80% of which occur a single time. The ten biggest clones cover more than 8% of the sample.

The sequencing sample was made of peripheral blood. Recombination connected TRBV6-6 to TRBJ2-3; 11 bases in between match TRBD2. This receptor was obtained from a human donor in a cohort sampled during active COVID-19. The bases are TGTGCCAGCAAAACCGGGACTAGCGGATACACAGATACGCAGTATTTT. The translation is CASKTGTSGYTDTQYF.